A selection of T cell receptor beta chains follows, all from one sample in a study of neurological immune-mediated disorders. TCRdb reanalysed the 5' RACE reads using MiXCR and keeps one entry per CDR3 protein. The table lists more than 45,000 distinct CDR3 sequences, around 3.4% of them singletons, with approximately 3.1% in the top ten. Specimen: PBMCs. These TCRs come from a woman aged 30 to 39 with multiple sclerosis. Each CDR3 is given with its conserved first and last residue. D genes are given only for firm matches. Only part of the rows carry a size: once, few, many, or a class if the clone is expanded.

TRBJ2-1,TRBV11-2,many,-,TGTGCCAGCAGCTTAGATACGGAGGGCTACAATGAGCAGTTCTTC,CASSLDTEGYNEQFF
TRBJ2-5,TRBV21-1,many,-,TGTGCCAGCAGGGGAGGGGGACTAGAGAGAAAAGAGACCCAGTACTTC,CASRGGGLERKETQYF
TRBJ2-7,TRBV7-2,many,TRBD1,TGTGCCAGCAGCTCCGGGACAGGGGGCCCTTACGAGCAGTACTTC,CASSSGTGGPYEQYF
TRBJ2-7,TRBV7-2,many,-,TGTGCCAGCAGCTTCGTCACTCATTACGAGCAGTACTTC,CASSFVTHYEQYF
TRBJ2-5,TRBV5-5,many,-,TGTGCCAGCAGCGCGCCAGGGATGTGGGAGACCCAGTACTTC,CASSAPGMWETQYF
TRBJ2-2,TRBV5-1,many,-,TGCGCCAGCAGCTTTTTCCAGAACACCGGGGAGCTGTTTTTT,CASSFFQNTGELFF
TRBJ2-7,TRBV6-2/TRBV6-3,many,TRBD2,TGTGCCAGCAGTTCCAGCGGGGGCCGCTACGAGCAGTACTTC,CASSSSGGRYEQYF
TRBJ1-1,TRBV20-1,many,-,TGCAGTGTTTCACCCGGGAAGAACACTGAAGCTTTCTTT,CSVSPGKNTEAFF
TRBJ2-2,TRBV5-5,many,-,TGTGCCAGCAGCGCTGGACCGACGAACACCGGGGAGCTGTTTTTT,CASSAGPTNTGELFF
TRBJ1-2,TRBV7-6,few,-,TGTGCCAGCAGCTTAACGGGCAGGGACTATGGCTACACCTTC,CASSLTGRDYGYTF
TRBJ2-1,TRBV9,many,-,TGTGCCAGCAGCGGCTTAGGGATTGCTTCTGAGCAGTTCTTC,CASSGLGIASEQFF
TRBJ2-5,TRBV20-1,many,-,TGCAGTGCTAGAACGTCCGGGCAGCAAGAGACCCAGTACTTC,CSARTSGQQETQYF
TRBJ1-4,TRBV20-1,many,-,TGCAGTGCTAGAGTGGGGATTTCAACTAATGAAAAACTGTTTTTT,CSARVGISTNEKLFF
TRBJ2-2,TRBV29-1,many,-,TGCAGCGTTTCGCCCAGCGGGAACACCGGGGAGCTGTTTTTT,CSVSPSGNTGELFF
TRBJ1-5,TRBV7-9,many,TRBD1,TGTGCCAGCAGCCTGACAGGGCCCAATCAGCCCCAGCATTTT,CASSLTGPNQPQHF
TRBJ1-4,TRBV5-1,many,TRBD1,TGCGCCAGCAGCTTGGCCGGACTTCTTCGGACAGGGGCAACTGAAAAACTGTTTTTT,CASSLAGLLRTGATEKLFF
TRBJ1-1,TRBV3-1,many,-,TGTGCCAGCAGCCCAAACCAGGGAGGAACTGAAGCTTTCTTT,CASSPNQGGTEAFF
TRBJ2-7,TRBV10-3,many,TRBD2,TGTGCCATCAGTGGTAGCGGGAGACCCCACGAGCAGTACTTC,CAISGSGRPHEQYF
TRBJ2-1,TRBV27,many,-,TGTGCCAGCAGTTTGTCACTAGACAATGAGCAGTTCTTC,CASSLSLDNEQFF
TRBJ2-2,TRBV3-1,many,-,TGTGCCAGCAGCCAAGAAGTAAATATGGGAATCGGGGAGCTGTTTTTT,CASSQEVNMGIGELFF
TRBJ2-7,TRBV5-1,many,TRBD1,TGCGCCAGCAGAAGGTCGGGACAGAACTACGAGCAGTACTTC,CASRRSGQNYEQYF
TRBJ2-1,TRBV5-1,many,TRBD2,TGCGCCAGCAGCTCCACTAGCGGGGGCAGCTCCTACAATGAGCAGTTCTTC,CASSSTSGGSSYNEQFF
TRBJ1-2,TRBV18,many,TRBD1,TGTGCCAGCTCCCCGGGACAGGGTGCTGGCTACACCTTC,CASSPGQGAGYTF
TRBJ2-5,TRBV5-1,many,TRBD2,TGCGCCAGCAGCGGCCTAGCGGGAGTCTCCGAGACCCAGTACTTC,CASSGLAGVSETQYF
TRBJ1-1,TRBV20-1,many,TRBD1,TGCAGCCCTAGGACAGGGCAGAGGACTGAAGCTTTCTTT,CSPRTGQRTEAFF
TRBJ2-3,TRBV29-1,many,TRBD2,TGCAGCCCCTGGGTAGCGGGAGAAGATACGCAGTATTTT,CSPWVAGEDTQYF
TRBJ2-7,TRBV4-2,many,-,TGTGCCAGCAGCCTTTCCAGGGACTACGAGCAGTACTTC,CASSLSRDYEQYF
TRBJ2-7,TRBV12-3/TRBV12-4,many,-,TGTGCCAGCACTTACACGGGCTCCTACGAGCAGTACTTC,CASTYTGSYEQYF
TRBJ2-5,TRBV5-1,many,TRBD1,TGCGCCAGCAGAGGGGGACAGCTACAAGAGACCCAGTACTTC,CASRGGQLQETQYF
TRBJ2-1,TRBV20-1,many,-,TGCAGTGCTAGACAACCGGGTAGTGAGCAGTTCTTC,CSARQPGSEQFF
TRBJ2-7,TRBV12-3/TRBV12-4,few,TRBD1,TGTGCCAGCAGTTTAACAGGGGGCGGCTACGAGCAGTACTTC,CASSLTGGGYEQYF
TRBJ2-3,TRBV12-3/TRBV12-4,many,-,TGTGCCAGCAGTAGAGGGGCTAGCGACACAGATACGCAGTATTTT,CASSRGASDTDTQYF
TRBJ1-5,TRBV28,many,-,TGTGCCAGCAGGGGAGGGGCAGGTCAGCCCCAGAATTTT,CASRGGAGQPQNF
TRBJ1-2,TRBV5-6,many,TRBD1,TGTGCCAGCAGCCCCAGGACAGGGATCGTGCGTGGCTACACCTTC,CASSPRTGIVRGYTF
TRBJ1-4,TRBV5-1,many,-,TGCGCCAGCAGCCCCGGAAGCGCTACTAATGAAAAACTGTTTTTT,CASSPGSATNEKLFF
TRBJ1-6,TRBV28,many,-,TGTGCCAGCCGGCGTACAGGGTCTAATTCACCCCTCCACTTT,CASRRTGSNSPLHF
TRBJ2-3,TRBV12-3/TRBV12-4,many,-,TGTGCCAGCAGTTTTTTACCCGCGTCACAGGGCACAGATACGCAGTATTTT,CASSFLPASQGTDTQYF
TRBJ2-7,TRBV29-1,many,TRBD1,TGCAGCGCCGAGGACAGGGGAGAAACCTACGAGCAGTACTTC,CSAEDRGETYEQYF
TRBJ1-5,TRBV5-1,many,-,TGCGCCAGCAGCTTGGATGGTGGGGACCAGCCCCAGCATTTT,CASSLDGGDQPQHF
TRBJ1-4,TRBV20-1,-,-,TGCAGTGCTAGAGCACCGGAAACCTCGCGGGAAAAACTGTTTTTT,CSARAPETSREKLFF
TRBJ2-3,TRBV10-3,many,TRBD2,TGTGCCGTGGGGACTAGCGGGAGTAGGAGCACAGATACGCAGTATTTT,CAVGTSGSRSTDTQYF
TRBJ2-3,TRBV20-1,many,-,TGCAGTGCTAGTTCCCCCCAGACAGATACGCAGTATTTT,CSASSPQTDTQYF
TRBJ1-5,TRBV5-1,once,TRBD1,TGCGCCAACAGCTTGGAAGGACAGGGGAATCAGCCCCAGAATTTT,CANSLEGQGNQPQNF
TRBJ2-3,TRBV5-1,many,TRBD2,TGCGCCAGCACCGGACTAGCGGGAGCAGATACGCAGTATTTT,CASTGLAGADTQYF
TRBJ2-7,TRBV20-1,many,-,TGCAGTGCTAGAGGTACGGCAGACTACGAGCAGTACTTC,CSARGTADYEQYF
TRBJ2-5,TRBV6-5,many,TRBD2,TGTGCCAGCAGTCCCGGGGGGAAGGGCCCGCGAGAGACCCAGTACTTC,CASSPGGKGPRETQYF
TRBJ1-5,TRBV3-1,-,-,TGTGCCAGCAGCCAAGCTTTGGATCAGCCCCAGCATTTT,CASSQALDQPQHF
TRBJ2-7,TRBV2,many,-,TGTGCCAGCAGTGTCCTGTACGAGCAGTACTTC,CASSVLYEQYF
TRBJ2-7,TRBV6-5,many,-,TGTGCCAGCAGACGGCATAAGACAGAGCCCTACGAGCAGTACTTC,CASRRHKTEPYEQYF
TRBJ1-6,TRBV5-1,many,-,TGCGCCAGCAGCCCAGGACAGTTAAGTAATTCACCCCTCCACTTT,CASSPGQLSNSPLHF
TRBJ2-6,TRBV27,few,TRBD1,TGTGCCAGCAGTCGGCGCGACAGGGCCACGTCTGGGGCCAACGTCCTGACTTTC,CASSRRDRATSGANVLTF
TRBJ2-7,TRBV4-2,many,-,TGTGCCAGCAGCCAAGTAGACGGGTTCGGGGAGCAGTACTTC,CASSQVDGFGEQYF
TRBJ2-1,TRBV7-3,many,-,TGTGCCAGCAGCTTACTGGGGGGACTTGAGCAGTTCTTC,CASSLLGGLEQFF